The entry that follows covers one T cell receptor (beta chain) sequence. Cryopreserved PBMCs provided approximately 1.9 micrograms of genomic DNA for the TCR beta libraries. Germline CDR1 and CDR2: SGHAT and FQNNGV. The V and J ends lost 1 base and 4 bases respectively, with 23 bases between them. The CDR3 is 18 amino acids. The record originates from a study of cytotoxic CD8 clonotypes in ibrutinib-treated CLL. Across the study: Of the patients, under 13 were relapsed/refractory, over 14 treatment-naive and fewer than 18 IGHV unmutated.

Measured with immunoSEQ multiplex PCR; TCRdb has only the in-frame clones, and not every one. This table has 150,000 to 250,000 clones, roughly 72% appearing once. The sequencing used PBMCs, collected after 24 months of ibrutinib treatment. The chain has TRBV11-2 and TRBJ2-7; D might be TRBD2 (5 bases). The origin of this receptor is a human donor with chronic lymphocytic leukemia. CDR3 sequence reads: CASSLVVLVRSGRYEQYF. In nucleotides, the CDR3 is TGTGCCAGCAGCTTAGTAGTTCTGGTGAGAAGCGGTCGATACGAGCAGTACTTC.